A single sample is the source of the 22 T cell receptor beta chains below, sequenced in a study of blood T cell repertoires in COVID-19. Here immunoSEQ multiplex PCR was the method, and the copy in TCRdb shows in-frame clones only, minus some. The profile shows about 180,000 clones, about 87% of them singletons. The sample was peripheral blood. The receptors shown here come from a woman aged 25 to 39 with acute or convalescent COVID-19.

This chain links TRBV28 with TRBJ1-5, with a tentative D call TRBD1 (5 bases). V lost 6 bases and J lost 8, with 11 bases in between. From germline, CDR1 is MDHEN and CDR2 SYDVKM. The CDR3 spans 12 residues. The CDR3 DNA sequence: TGTGCCAGCAGGCAGGGTCAGGAGCCCCAGCATTTT. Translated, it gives CASRQGQEPQHF.

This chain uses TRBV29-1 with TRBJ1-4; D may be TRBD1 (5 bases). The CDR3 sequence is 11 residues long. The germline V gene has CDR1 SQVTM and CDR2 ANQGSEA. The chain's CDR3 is CIGAVNEKLFF. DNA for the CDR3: TGCATAGGGGCTGTTAATGAAAAACTGTTTTTT.

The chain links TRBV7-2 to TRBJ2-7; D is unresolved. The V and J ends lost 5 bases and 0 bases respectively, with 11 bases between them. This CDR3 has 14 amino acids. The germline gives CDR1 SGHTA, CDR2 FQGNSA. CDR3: CASSPPGVSYEQYF. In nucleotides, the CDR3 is TGTGCCAGCAGCCCGCCCGGAGTCTCCTACGAGCAGTACTTC.

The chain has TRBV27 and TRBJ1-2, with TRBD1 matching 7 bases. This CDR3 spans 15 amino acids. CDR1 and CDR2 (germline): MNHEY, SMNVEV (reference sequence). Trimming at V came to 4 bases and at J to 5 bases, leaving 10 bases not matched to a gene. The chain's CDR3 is CASSSNRGRGYGYTF. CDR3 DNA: TGTGCCAGCAGTTCCAACAGGGGTCGGGGTTATGGCTACACCTTC.

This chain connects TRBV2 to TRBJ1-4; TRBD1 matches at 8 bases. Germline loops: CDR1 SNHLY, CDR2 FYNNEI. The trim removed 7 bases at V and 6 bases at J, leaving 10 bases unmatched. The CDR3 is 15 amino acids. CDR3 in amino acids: CASNEQGGSDEKLFF. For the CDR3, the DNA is TGTGCCAGCAACGAACAGGGGGGCAGTGATGAAAAACTGTTTTTT.

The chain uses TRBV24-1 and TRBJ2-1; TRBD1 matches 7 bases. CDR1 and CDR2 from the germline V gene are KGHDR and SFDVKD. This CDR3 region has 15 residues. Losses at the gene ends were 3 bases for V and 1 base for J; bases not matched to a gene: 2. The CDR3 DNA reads TGTGCCACCAGTGATCAGGGGGTATCCTACAATGAGCAGTTCTTC. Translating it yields CATSDQGVSYNEQFF.

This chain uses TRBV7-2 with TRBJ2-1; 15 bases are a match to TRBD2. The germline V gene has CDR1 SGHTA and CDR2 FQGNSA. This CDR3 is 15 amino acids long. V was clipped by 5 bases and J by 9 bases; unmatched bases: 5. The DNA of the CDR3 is TGTGCCAGCAGCCCGGGGACTAGCGGGAGGACTGAGCAGTTCTTC. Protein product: CASSPGTSGRTEQFF. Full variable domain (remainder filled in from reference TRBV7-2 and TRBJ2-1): GAGVSQSPSNKVTEKGKDVELRCDPISGHTALYWYRQSLGQGLEFLIYFQGNSAPDKSGLPSDRFSAERTGGSVSTLTIQRTQQEDSAVYLCASSPGTSGRTEQFFGPGTRLTVL.

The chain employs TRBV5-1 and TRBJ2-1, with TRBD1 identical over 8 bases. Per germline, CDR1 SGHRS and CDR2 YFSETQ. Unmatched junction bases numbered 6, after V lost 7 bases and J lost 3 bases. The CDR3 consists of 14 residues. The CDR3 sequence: CASSGQGGYNEQFF. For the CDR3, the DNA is TGCGCCAGCTCTGGACAGGGTGGCTACAATGAGCAGTTCTTC.

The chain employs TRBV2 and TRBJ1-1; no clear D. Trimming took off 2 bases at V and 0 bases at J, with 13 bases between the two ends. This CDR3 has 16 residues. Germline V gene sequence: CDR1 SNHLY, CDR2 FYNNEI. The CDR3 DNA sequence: TGTGCCAGCAGTGAACCGGCGGAAGGAATGAACACTGAAGCTTTCTTT. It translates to CASSEPAEGMNTEAFF.

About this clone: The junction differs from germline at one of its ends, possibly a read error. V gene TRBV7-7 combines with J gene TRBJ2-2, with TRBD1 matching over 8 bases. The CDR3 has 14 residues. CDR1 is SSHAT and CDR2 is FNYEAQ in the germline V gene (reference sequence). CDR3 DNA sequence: TGTGCTAGCAGCCCCGACAGGGGAACCGGGGAGCTGTTTTTT. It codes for CASSPDRGTGELFF.

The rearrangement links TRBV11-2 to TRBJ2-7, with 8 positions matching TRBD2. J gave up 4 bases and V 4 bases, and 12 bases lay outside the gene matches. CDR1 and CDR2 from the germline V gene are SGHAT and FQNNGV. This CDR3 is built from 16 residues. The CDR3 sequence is CASSSTSGSAQYEQYF. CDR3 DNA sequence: TGTGCCAGCAGCTCAACTAGCGGAAGTGCCCAATACGAGCAGTACTTC.

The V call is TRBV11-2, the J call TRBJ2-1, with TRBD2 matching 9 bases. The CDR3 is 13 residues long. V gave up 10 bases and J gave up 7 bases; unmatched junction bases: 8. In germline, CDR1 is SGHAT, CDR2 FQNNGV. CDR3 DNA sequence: TGTGCCATCTCTAGCGGGAAAACAAATGAGCAGTTCTTC. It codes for CAISSGKTNEQFF.

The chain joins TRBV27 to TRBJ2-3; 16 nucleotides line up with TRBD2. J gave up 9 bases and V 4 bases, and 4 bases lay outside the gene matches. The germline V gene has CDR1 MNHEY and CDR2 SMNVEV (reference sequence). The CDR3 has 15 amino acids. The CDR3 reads CASSSGTSGRATQYF. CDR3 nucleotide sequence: TGTGCCAGCAGTTCCGGGACTAGCGGGAGGGCGACGCAGTATTTT.

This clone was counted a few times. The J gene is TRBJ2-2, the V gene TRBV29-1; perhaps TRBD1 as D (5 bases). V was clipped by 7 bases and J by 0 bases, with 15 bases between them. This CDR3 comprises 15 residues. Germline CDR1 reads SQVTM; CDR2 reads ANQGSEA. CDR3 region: CSALEGVPNTGELFF. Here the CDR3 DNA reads TGCAGCGCCCTAGAAGGGGTACCGAACACCGGGGAGCTGTTTTTT.

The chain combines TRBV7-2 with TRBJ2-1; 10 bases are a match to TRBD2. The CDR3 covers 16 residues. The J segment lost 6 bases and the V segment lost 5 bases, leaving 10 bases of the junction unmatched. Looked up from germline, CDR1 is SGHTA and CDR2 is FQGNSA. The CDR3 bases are TGTGCCAGCAGCCCCCGGAACAGCGGGAGGGCCAATGAGCAGTTCTTC. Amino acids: CASSPRNSGRANEQFF.

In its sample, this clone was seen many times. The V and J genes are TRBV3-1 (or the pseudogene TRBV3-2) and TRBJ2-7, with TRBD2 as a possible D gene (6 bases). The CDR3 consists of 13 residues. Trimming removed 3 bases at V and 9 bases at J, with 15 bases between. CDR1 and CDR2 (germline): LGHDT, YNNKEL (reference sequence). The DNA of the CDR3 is TGTGCCAGCAGCCAGCGTGGGGAGGTCGCGCAGTACTTC. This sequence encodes CASSQRGEVAQYF.

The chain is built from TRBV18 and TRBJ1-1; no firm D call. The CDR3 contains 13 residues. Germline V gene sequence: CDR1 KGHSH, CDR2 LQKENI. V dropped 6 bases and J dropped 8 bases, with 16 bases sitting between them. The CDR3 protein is CASSLFPEAEAFF. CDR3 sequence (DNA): TGTGCCAGCTCTCTTTTCCCGGAGGCGGAAGCTTTCTTT. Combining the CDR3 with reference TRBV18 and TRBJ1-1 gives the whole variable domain NAGVMQNPRHLVRRRGQEARLRCSPMKGHSHVYWYRQLPEEGLKFMVYLQKENIIDESGMPKERFSAEFPKEGPSILRIQQVVRGDSAAYFCASSLFPEAEAFFGQGTRLTVV.

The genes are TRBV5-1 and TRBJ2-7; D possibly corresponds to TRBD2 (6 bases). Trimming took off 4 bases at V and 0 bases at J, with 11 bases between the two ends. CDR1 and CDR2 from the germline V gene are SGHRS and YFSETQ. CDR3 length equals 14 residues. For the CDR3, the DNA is TGCGCCAGCAGCCTCCGGGACTCCTCCTACGAGCAGTACTTC. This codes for CASSLRDSSYEQYF. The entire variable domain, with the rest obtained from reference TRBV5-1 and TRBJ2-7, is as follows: KAGVTQTPRYLIKTRGQQVTLSCSPISGHRSVSWYQQTPGQGLQFLFEYFSETQRNKGNFPGRFSGRQFSNSRSEMNVSTLELGDSALYLCASSLRDSSYEQYFGPGTRLTVT.

The CDR3 loop is CASSQSSTYNEQFF. The CDR3 coding sequence is TGTGCCAGCAGTCAGAGTAGCACCTACAATGAGCAGTTCTTC. V and J are TRBV6-5 and TRBJ2-1; D is ambiguous. Between the trimmed V and J ends, which lost 5 bases and 2 bases, there was a span of 10 bases. Looked up from germline, CDR1 is MNHEY and CDR2 is SVGAGI. This CDR3 region has 14 residues.

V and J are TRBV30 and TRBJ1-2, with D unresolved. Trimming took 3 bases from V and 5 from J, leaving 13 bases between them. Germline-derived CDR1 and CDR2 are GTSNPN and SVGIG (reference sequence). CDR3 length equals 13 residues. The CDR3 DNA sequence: TGTGCCTGGAGCGCGGGCTCCTTATATGGCTACACCTTC. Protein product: CAWSAGSLYGYTF.

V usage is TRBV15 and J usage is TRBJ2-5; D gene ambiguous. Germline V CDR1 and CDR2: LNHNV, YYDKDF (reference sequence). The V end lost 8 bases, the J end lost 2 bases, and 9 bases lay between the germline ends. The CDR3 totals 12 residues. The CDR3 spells CATANSQETQYF. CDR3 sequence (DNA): TGTGCCACCGCGAACAGTCAAGAGACCCAGTACTTC.

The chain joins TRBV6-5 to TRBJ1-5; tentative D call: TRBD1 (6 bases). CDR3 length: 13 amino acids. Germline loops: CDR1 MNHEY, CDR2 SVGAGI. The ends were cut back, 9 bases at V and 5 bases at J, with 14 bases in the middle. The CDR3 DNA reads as TGTGCCAGAAACCAGGGGTTTCATCAGCCCCAGCATTTT. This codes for CARNQGFHQPQHF.